The 22 T cell receptor beta chains below come from one sample, sequenced in a study of regulatory T cells in long-lasting Graves disease. Through Arm-PCR of CDR3 regions and iRepertoire HTBI primers, TCR beta libraries were built. TCRdb used MiXCR to reprocess the multiplex PCR reads, holding one entry per CDR3 protein. The sample carries about 660,000 distinct CDR3 sequences, around 30% recorded once. Sample time point: persistent/refractory GD, antithyroid drugs over 5 years with positive TRAb. PBMC-derived RNA was used for the TCR library. Sequenced here: peripheral blood mononuclear cells (PBMCs), sampled when the disease was refractory, from a patient treated with antithyroid drugs. The receptor set was obtained from a female donor with Graves disease.

This clonotype has just one count. V usage is TRBV6-1 and J usage is TRBJ1-2; D is unresolved. V shed 0 bases and J shed 6 bases, with 11 bases lying between them. Germline lookup yields CDR1 MNHNS and CDR2 SASEGT. CDR3 length: 14 amino acids. CDR3 loop: CASSEALGRHGYTF. The CDR3 bases are TGTGCCAGCAGTGAAGCACTGGGGAGGCATGGCTACACCTTC.

This chain links TRBV7-2 with TRBJ1-2; perhaps TRBD1 as D (5 bases). V was shortened by 5 bases and J by 4 bases, with 17 bases between the two germline ends. CDR1 is SGHTA, CDR2 FQGNSA, per germline. CDR3 length equals 15 residues. Here the CDR3 DNA reads TGTGCCAGCAGCCCCAACGGACGGGGCCCCTATGGCTACACCTTC. This codes for CASSPNGRGPYGYTF.

The rearrangement links TRBV29-1 to TRBJ2-3; D is possibly TRBD1 or TRBD2 (6 bases each). The length of the CDR3 is 13 residues. The V gene's germline CDR1 is SQVTM and CDR2 ANQGSEA. Trimming cost V 4 bases and J 4 bases, with 12 bases left between them. The CDR3 bases are TGCAGCGTTGTCCCGGGGGCTTCAGATACGCAGTATTTT. Protein: CSVVPGASDTQYF.

This clonotype was counted a few times. This chain links TRBV6-2 or TRBV6-3 with TRBJ2-7; D perhaps matches TRBD1 (5 bases). Germline CDR1 is MNHEY and CDR2 is SVGEGT. This CDR3 is built from 15 residues. Deletions cut 0 bases from V and 0 bases from J, with 9 bases between. The CDR3 protein is CASSYSRGFSYEQYF. CDR3 sequence (DNA): TGTGCCAGCAGTTACTCTAGGGGATTCTCCTACGAGCAGTACTTC.

This clonotype was seen once. This chain uses TRBV7-9 with TRBJ1-4, with TRBD1 matching over 7 bases. CDR3 length: 17 amino acids. Germline V lookup: CDR1 SEHNR, CDR2 FQNEAQ (reference sequence). J was trimmed by 5 bases and V by 4 bases; bases with no gene match: 13. CDR3 protein: CASSSTRQGPVNEKLFF. CDR3 nucleotides: TGTGCCAGCAGCTCGACCAGACAGGGCCCCGTCAATGAAAAACTGTTTTTT.

The sample holds a few counts of this clonotype. CDR3 sequence: CATSRDHGGRGYTF. Written as DNA, the CDR3 is TGTGCCACCAGCAGGGACCATGGGGGGCGAGGCTACACCTTC. The chain recombines TRBV15 with TRBJ1-2, with a tentative D call TRBD1 (6 bases). The CDR3 has 14 amino acids. Germline V gene lookup returns CDR1 LNHNV and CDR2 YYDKDF (reference sequence). The V end lost 3 bases, the J end lost 8 bases, and 16 bases lay between the germline ends.

The genes are TRBV5-1 and TRBJ1-2; D remains unclear. CDR1 and CDR2 (germline): SGHRS, YFSETQ. V lost 4 bases, J lost 4 bases, and 8 bases lay in between. The CDR3 covers 12 residues. The CDR3 is CASSTEPYGYTF. CDR3 nucleotide sequence: TGCGCCAGCAGCACGGAGCCCTATGGCTACACCTTC.

The V and J genes are TRBV12-3 or TRBV12-4 and TRBJ1-6; weak D call: TRBD1 (6 bases). The V end lost 6 bases, the J end lost 4 bases, and 16 bases lay between the germline ends. The CDR3 sequence is 16 residues long. The CDR3 loop is CASRLVRGLYNSPLHF. For the CDR3, the DNA is TGTGCCAGCAGGCTCGTAAGGGGGTTATATAATTCACCCCTCCACTTT.

On this clonotype itself: A single base separates this from a much larger clone, so it may be a read error. The chain combines TRBV27 with TRBJ2-5; D gene ambiguous. The CDR3 covers 15 residues. Germline lookup yields CDR1 MNHEY and CDR2 SMNVEV (reference sequence). CDR3 sequence reads: CAGSHSANLGETQYF. CDR3 DNA: TGTGCCGGCAGTCACTCCGCGAATCTAGGAGAGACCCAGTACTTC.

This clonotype has only a few counts. This chain links TRBV11-2 with TRBJ2-2; 7 positions match TRBD1. CDR3 length: 14 amino acids. Germline V gene lookup returns CDR1 SGHAT and CDR2 FQNNGV. The trim removed 8 bases at V and 0 bases at J, leaving 3 bases unmatched. As DNA, the CDR3 is TGTGCCAGCGGGACAGCTACGAACACCGGGGAGCTGTTTTTT. This codes for CASGTATNTGELFF.

Ten or more counts support this clonotype. The chain carries TRBV10-3 and TRBJ2-7; D possibly corresponds to TRBD1 (6 bases). Germline V gene lookup returns CDR1 ENHRY and CDR2 SYGVKD. The CDR3 runs 11 residues. V was trimmed by 8 bases and J by 2 bases, leaving 7 bases between them. The CDR3 is CAIGGAYEQYF. CDR3 coding DNA: TGTGCCATCGGGGGCGCCTACGAGCAGTACTTC.

This clonotype was observed a few times. The chain links TRBV19 to TRBJ1-5; 7 bases line up with TRBD1. Germline trimming cut 5 bases from V and 3 bases from J; bases unmatched to any gene: 10. This CDR3 spans 16 amino acids. From germline, CDR1 is LNHDA and CDR2 SQIVND (reference sequence). CDR3 coding DNA: TGTGCCAGTAGTCCTTGGACAGGAGGGGACAATCAGCCCCAGCATTTT. Translated, it gives CASSPWTGGDNQPQHF.

This chain uses TRBV10-3 with TRBJ1-1; possible D gene TRBD1, 6 bases. The CDR3 sequence is 13 residues long. V lost 4 bases and J lost 0, with 6 bases in between. Germline V CDR1 and CDR2: ENHRY, SYGVKD. The CDR3 protein is CAISGGLNTEAFF. Here the CDR3 DNA reads TGTGCCATCAGTGGGGGGCTGAACACTGAAGCTTTCTTT.

The V and J genes are TRBV5-1 and TRBJ2-3; D unresolved. V lost 1 base and J lost 11, with 8 bases in between. CDR3 size: 11 residues. In germline, CDR1 is SGHRS, CDR2 YFSETQ. CDR3 residues: CASSLFGQQYF. The CDR3 bases are TGCGCCAGCAGCTTGTTCGGGCAGCAGTATTTT. Looking up the rest from reference TRBV5-1 and TRBJ2-3 gives the full variable domain: KAGVTQTPRYLIKTRGQQVTLSCSPISGHRSVSWYQQTPGQGLQFLFEYFSETQRNKGNFPGRFSGRQFSNSRSEMNVSTLELGDSALYLCASSLFGQQYFGPGTRLTVL.

V is TRBV29-1 and J is TRBJ1-1; 9 bases align to TRBD1. Germline assignment: CDR1 SQVTM and CDR2 ANQGSEA. This CDR3 has 15 residues. Trimming took 7 bases from V and 3 from J; bases not matched to a gene: 12. The CDR3 DNA reads as TGCAGCGCCCTGGATACAGGGGGCCCTTACACTGAAGCTTTCTTT. It yields the protein CSALDTGGPYTEAFF.

The chain has TRBV3-1 and TRBJ2-7; D gene unclear. The V end was cut by 0 bases, the J end by 6 bases, with 6 bases between. The CDR3 runs 12 residues. CDR1 and CDR2 (germline): LGHDT, YNNKEL (reference sequence). The CDR3 sequence is CASSQDLGEQYF. CDR3 coding DNA: TGTGCCAGCAGCCAAGATCTGGGCGAGCAGTACTTC.

The rearrangement links TRBV13 to TRBJ2-7, with TRBD1 identical over 9 bases. The ends lost 5 bases at V and 4 bases at J; junction bases unmatched: 12. CDR1 and CDR2 (germline): PRHDT, FYEKMQ (reference sequence). This CDR3 region has 16 residues. For the CDR3, the DNA is TGTGCCAGCAGCCGAGGCGGTGGGACAGGGCGATACGAGCAGTACTTC. It translates to CASSRGGGTGRYEQYF.

There are a few counts of this clonotype. The chain links TRBV6-5 to TRBJ1-1; D possibly corresponds to TRBD1 (5 bases). This CDR3 comprises 15 residues. CDR1 is MNHEY and CDR2 is SVGAGI in the germline V gene. Trimming removed 0 bases from V and 1 base from J, with 9 bases in between. The CDR3 sequence is CASSYSDGGNTEAFF. In DNA form, the CDR3 reads TGTGCCAGCAGTTACTCGGACGGGGGGAACACTGAAGCTTTCTTT.

The chain employs TRBV4-1 and TRBJ2-5; D is undetermined. This CDR3 is 17 amino acids long. Germline CDR1 is MGHRA and CDR2 is YSYEKL. Trimming removed 1 base at V and 5 bases at J, with 20 bases between. The CDR3 protein is CASSQAFTHKGEETQYF. In nucleotides, the CDR3 is TGCGCCAGCAGCCAAGCATTTACCCATAAAGGAGAGGAGACCCAGTACTTC.

Comments on this clonotype: One junction end does not reproduce the germline sequence, and a read error may be involved. V usage is TRBV12-5 and J usage is TRBJ2-7; 7 nucleotides agree with TRBD1. CDR1 is LGHNT and CDR2 is FRNRAP in the germline V gene. The CDR3 is 13 residues long. The CDR3 loop reads CASGNRGSYERYF. CDR3 DNA sequence: TGTGCTAGTGGAAACAGGGGTTCCTACGAGCGGTACTTC.

This clonotype was picked up a small number of times. The J gene is TRBJ2-1, the V gene TRBV27, with D perhaps TRBD2 (5 bases). V was pared by 6 bases and J by 0 bases, with 15 bases between. The CDR3 is made up of 16 amino acids. Germline loops: CDR1 MNHEY, CDR2 SMNVEV (reference sequence). In DNA form, the CDR3 reads TGTGCCAGCAGAGACGGAGGTGAGGGCTCCTACAATGAGCAGTTCTTC. Translating gives CASRDGGEGSYNEQFF.

This clonotype was seen only a few times. The rearrangement links TRBV20-1 to TRBJ1-2; D may be TRBD1 (5 bases). V lost 6 bases and J lost 8, with 13 bases in between. The CDR3 has 11 amino acids. Germline assignment: CDR1 DFQATT and CDR2 SNEGSKA (reference sequence). CDR3 region: CSAREGTGYTF. In nucleotides, the CDR3 is TGCAGTGCCAGGGAGGGTACCGGCTACACCTTC.